The 12 T cell receptor beta chains given below trace back to one sample, sequenced in a study of metastatic and nonmetastatic thyroid tumors. Using MiXCR, TCRdb re-called clones from the PCR reads. The sample shows roughly 20,000 clones, approximately 22% of them seen only once. Thyroid surgery took place with no prior treatment in any patient. Source material: tumor tissue. Receptors were obtained from a male donor with papillary thyroid cancer or a benign thyroid nodule (not recorded which). Some clones in this sample may be carry-over from other donors' samples.

J is TRBJ2-1 and V is TRBV27; weak D call: TRBD1 (5 bases). With 6 bases removed from V and 8 bases from J, the gap between germline ends came to 20 bases. The CDR3 runs 15 residues. Germline V lookup: CDR1 MNHEY, CDR2 SMNVEV (reference sequence). CDR3 loop: CASSREVSPLYEQFF. DNA for the CDR3: TGTGCCAGCAGCAGGGAAGTAAGCCCCCTGTATGAGCAGTTCTTC.

This rearrangement joins TRBV19 to TRBJ1-2; 10 positions agree with TRBD1. Germline lookup yields CDR1 LNHDA and CDR2 SQIVND (reference sequence). Trimming took 5 bases from V and 4 from J; bases not matched to a gene: 10. CDR3 length: 16 amino acids. The chain's CDR3 is CASSPPRTGGLYGYTF. The CDR3 bases are TGTGCCAGTAGTCCGCCTCGGACAGGGGGACTCTATGGCTACACCTTC.

At least ten counts were recorded for this clone. The chain links TRBV30 to TRBJ2-2; 9 positions match TRBD2. This CDR3 is 18 amino acids long. Per germline, CDR1 GTSNPN and CDR2 SVGIG (reference sequence). After removal of 4 bases from V and 1 base from J, the junction contained 13 bases not matched to a gene. The chain's CDR3 is CAWKIWSSGMGNTGELFF. DNA of the CDR3: TGTGCCTGGAAAATCTGGTCTAGCGGGATGGGGAACACCGGGGAGCTGTTTTTT.

Notes on this clone: One junction end disagrees with the germline gene, perhaps due to a read error. The chain has TRBV15 and TRBJ2-7; D is unclear. This CDR3 is built from 15 residues. The germline gives CDR1 LNHNV, CDR2 YYDKDF (reference sequence). This CDR3 is CASCRDLFVGGEQNF. CDR3 nucleotides: TGTGCCAGCTGCAGAGATCTATTTGTTGGTGGCGAGCAGAACTTC. Combining the CDR3 with reference TRBV15 and TRBJ2-7 gives the whole variable domain DAMVIQNPRYQVTQFGKPVTLSCSQTLNHNVMYWYQQKSSQAPKLLFHYYDKDFNNEADTPDNFQSRRPNTSFCFLDIRSPGLGDTAMYLCASCRDLFVGGEQNFGPGTRLTVT.

This clone is large within its sample. The chain recombines TRBV6-2 or TRBV6-3 with TRBJ2-1; D not resolved. V was pared by 0 bases and J by 8 bases, with 5 bases between. CDR1 MNHEY and CDR2 SVGEGT come from the germline V gene. The CDR3 has 12 residues. The CDR3 spells CASSYSVDEQFF. DNA for the CDR3: TGTGCCAGCAGTTACTCAGTTGATGAGCAGTTCTTC.

This clone has ten or more counts. V is TRBV12-3 or TRBV12-4 and J is TRBJ1-6; TRBD1 matches at 7 bases. Trimming removed 4 bases from V and 11 bases from J; junction bases left unmatched: 5. There are 13 residues in the CDR3. CDR3: CASSSRGLAPLHF. The CDR3 DNA reads as TGTGCCAGCAGTTCCAGGGGGTTGGCACCCCTCCACTTT.

This clone has ten or more counts. The rearrangement joins TRBV28 to TRBJ2-7; 7 bases are a match to TRBD1. Trimming cost V 8 bases and J 4 bases; bases outside gene matches: 11. CDR1 and CDR2 from the germline V gene are MDHEN and SYDVKM. This CDR3 has 14 residues. CDR3 in DNA: TGTGCCAGCGGCTCAGGACAGGAAATATACGAGCAGTACTTC. Residues: CASGSGQEIYEQYF.

This clone was picked up many times. The gene calls are TRBV7-8 and TRBJ2-2; 7 bases are a match to TRBD1. CDR1 and CDR2 from the germline V gene are SGHVS and FQNEAQ. With 5 bases clipped from V and 0 bases from J, the junction kept 6 bases outside the gene matches. The CDR3 runs to 16 residues. The CDR3 sequence: CASSVTGVTNTGELFF. Written as DNA, the CDR3 is TGTGCCAGCAGCGTAACAGGGGTGACGAACACCGGGGAGCTGTTTTTT.

This clone was counted only a few times. The chain couples TRBV28 to TRBJ2-7; 8 bases align to TRBD1. There are 16 residues in the CDR3. CDR1 and CDR2 (germline): MDHEN, SYDVKM. The V segment lost 6 bases and the J segment 5 bases; nucleotides outside the gene matches: 15. The CDR3 DNA is TGTGCCAGCAGACATGCGGTAGGGACAGGTGAAAACGAGCAGTACTTC. Residues: CASRHAVGTGENEQYF.

This clone appeared a few times. This chain connects TRBV6-4 to TRBJ2-1, with TRBD2 identical over 7 bases. V shed 2 bases, J shed 6 bases, and the junction held 7 bases outside the gene matches. CDR1 and CDR2 (germline): MRHNA, SNTAGT. CDR3 length: 15 amino acids. Here the CDR3 reads CASSDGLVGGNEQFF. CDR3 nucleotide sequence: TGTGCCAGCAGTGACGGACTAGTGGGAGGCAATGAGCAGTTCTTC.

The table lists this clone with many counts. This chain connects TRBV6-1 to TRBJ1-4; unclear D gene. Germline V gene data show CDR1 as MNHNS and CDR2 as SASEGT. Trimming cost V 1 base and J 5 bases, with 11 bases left between them. The CDR3 is 15 residues long. The CDR3 is CASSEGGPHNEKLFF. The CDR3 DNA is TGTGCCAGCAGTGAAGGAGGCCCCCACAATGAAAAACTGTTTTTT.

The sample holds many counts of this clone. The gene calls are TRBV20-1 and TRBJ2-1; TRBD2 might be the D (5 bases). Germline CDR1 DFQATT, CDR2 SNEGSKA (reference sequence). The CDR3 is 14 amino acids. Trimming cost V 3 bases and J 0 bases, with 9 bases left between them. As DNA, the CDR3 is TGCAGTGCTAGCGGGGAAAGCTCCTACAATGAGCAGTTCTTC. It translates to CSASGESSYNEQFF.